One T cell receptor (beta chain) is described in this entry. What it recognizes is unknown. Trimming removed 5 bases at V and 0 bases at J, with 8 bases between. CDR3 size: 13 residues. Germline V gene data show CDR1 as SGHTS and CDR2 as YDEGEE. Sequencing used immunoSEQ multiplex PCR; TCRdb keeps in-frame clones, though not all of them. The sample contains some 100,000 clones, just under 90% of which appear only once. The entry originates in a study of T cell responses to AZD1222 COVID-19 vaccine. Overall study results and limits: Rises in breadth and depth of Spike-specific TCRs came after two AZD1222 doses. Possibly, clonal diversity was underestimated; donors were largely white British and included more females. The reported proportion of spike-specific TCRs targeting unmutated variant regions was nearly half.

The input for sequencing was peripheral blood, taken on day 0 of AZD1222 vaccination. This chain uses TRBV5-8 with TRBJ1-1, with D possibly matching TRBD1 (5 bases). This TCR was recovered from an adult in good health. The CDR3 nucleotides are TGTGCCAGCAGATCAGGGTTGAACACTGAAGCTTTCTTT. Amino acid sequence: CASRSGLNTEAFF.